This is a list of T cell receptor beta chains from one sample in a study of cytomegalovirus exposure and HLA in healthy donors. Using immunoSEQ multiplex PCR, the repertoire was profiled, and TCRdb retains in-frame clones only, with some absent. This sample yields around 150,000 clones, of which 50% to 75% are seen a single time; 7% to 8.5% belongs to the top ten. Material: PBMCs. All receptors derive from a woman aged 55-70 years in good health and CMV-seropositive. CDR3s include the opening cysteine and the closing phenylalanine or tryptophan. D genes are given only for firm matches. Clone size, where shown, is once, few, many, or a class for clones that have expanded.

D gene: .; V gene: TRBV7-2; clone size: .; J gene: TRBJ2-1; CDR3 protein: CASSLRIGGNEQFF; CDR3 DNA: TGTGCCAGCAGCTTAAGGATTGGAGGCAATGAGCAGTTCTTC
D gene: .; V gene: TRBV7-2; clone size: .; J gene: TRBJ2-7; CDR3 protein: CASSQRRLAWYEQYF; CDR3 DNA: TGTGCCAGCAGCCAAAGACGGCTAGCGTGGTACGAGCAGTACTTC
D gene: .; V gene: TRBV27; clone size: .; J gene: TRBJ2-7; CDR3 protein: CASSIRFSSYEQYF; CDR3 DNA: TGTGCCAGCAGTATCCGCTTTAGCTCCTACGAGCAGTACTTC
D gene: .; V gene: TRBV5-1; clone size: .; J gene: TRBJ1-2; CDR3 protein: CASSFQTDNGYTF; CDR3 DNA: TGCGCCAGCAGCTTTCAGACAGACAATGGCTACACCTTC
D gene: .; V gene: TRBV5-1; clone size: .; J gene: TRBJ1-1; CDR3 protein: CASTRTEMNTEAFF; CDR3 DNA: TGCGCCAGCACGAGGACAGAGATGAACACTGAAGCTTTCTTT
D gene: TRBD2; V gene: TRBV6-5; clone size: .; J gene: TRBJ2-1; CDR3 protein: CASSPAGGFYNEQFF; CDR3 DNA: TGTGCCAGCAGCCCAGCGGGAGGTTTCTACAATGAGCAGTTCTTC
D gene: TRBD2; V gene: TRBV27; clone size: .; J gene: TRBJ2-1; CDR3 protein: CASSFREGNEQFF; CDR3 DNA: TGTGCCAGCAGTTTTCGGGAGGGCAATGAGCAGTTCTTC
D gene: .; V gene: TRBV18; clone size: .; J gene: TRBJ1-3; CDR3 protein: CASSPSAGRNSGNTIYF; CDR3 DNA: TGTGCCAGCTCACCATCGGCAGGTCGTAACTCTGGAAACACCATATATTTT
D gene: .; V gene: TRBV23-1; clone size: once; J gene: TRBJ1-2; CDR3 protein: CASSQGQNYGYTF; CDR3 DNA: TGCGCCAGCAGTCAAGGACAGAACTATGGCTACACCTTC
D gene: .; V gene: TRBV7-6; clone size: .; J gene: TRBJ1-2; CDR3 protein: CASTDPGDHGYTF; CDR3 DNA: TGTGCCAGCACCGACCCGGGGGACCATGGCTACACCTTC
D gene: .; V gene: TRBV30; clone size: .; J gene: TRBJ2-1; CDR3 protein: CAWREGYNEQFF; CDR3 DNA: TGTGCCTGGAGGGAGGGCTACAATGAGCAGTTCTTC
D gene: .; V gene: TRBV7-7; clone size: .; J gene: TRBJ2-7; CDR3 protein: CASSPLRGPYEQYF; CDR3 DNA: TGTGCTAGCAGCCCTCTCAGGGGACCCTACGAGCAGTACTTC
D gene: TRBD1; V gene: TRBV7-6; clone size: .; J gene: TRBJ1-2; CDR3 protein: CASSPGQGMDGYTF; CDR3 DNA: TGTGCCAGCAGCCCCGGACAGGGAATGGATGGCTACACCTTC
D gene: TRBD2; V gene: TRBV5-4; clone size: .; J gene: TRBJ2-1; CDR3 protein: CASRRSGVATYNEQFF; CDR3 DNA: TGTGCCAGCAGGCGAAGCGGGGTGGCAACCTACAATGAGCAGTTCTTC
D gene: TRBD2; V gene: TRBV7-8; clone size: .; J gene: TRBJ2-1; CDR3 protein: CASSSTSGEQFF; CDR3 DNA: TGTGCCAGCAGCTCGACTAGCGGTGAGCAGTTCTTC
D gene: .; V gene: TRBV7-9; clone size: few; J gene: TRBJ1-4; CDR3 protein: CASSLEQADEKLFF; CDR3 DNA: TGTGCCAGCAGCTTAGAACAGGCAGACGAAAAACTGTTTTTT
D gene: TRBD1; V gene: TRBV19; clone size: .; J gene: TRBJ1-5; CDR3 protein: CASNPGQTNQPQHF; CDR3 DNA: TGTGCCAGTAACCCGGGACAGACCAATCAGCCCCAGCATTTT
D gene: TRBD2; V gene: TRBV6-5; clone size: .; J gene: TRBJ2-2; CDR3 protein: CASSRLAGERELFF; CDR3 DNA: TGTGCCAGCAGCAGACTAGCGGGCGAGAGGGAGCTGTTTTTT
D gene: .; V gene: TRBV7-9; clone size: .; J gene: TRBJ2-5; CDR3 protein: CASSEANRYQETQYF; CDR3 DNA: TGTGCCAGCAGCGAAGCAAACAGGTACCAAGAGACCCAGTACTTC
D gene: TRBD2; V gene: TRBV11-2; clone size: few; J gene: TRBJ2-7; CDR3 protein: CASSLKAGGPDEQYF; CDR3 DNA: TGTGCCAGCAGCTTGAAAGCGGGAGGGCCAGACGAGCAGTACTTC
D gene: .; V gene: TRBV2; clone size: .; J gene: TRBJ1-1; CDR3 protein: CASSALASTEAFF; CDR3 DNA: TGTGCCAGCAGTGCCCTGGCCTCTACTGAAGCTTTCTTT
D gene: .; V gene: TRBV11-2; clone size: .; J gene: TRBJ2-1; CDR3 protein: CASSLDEAREQFF; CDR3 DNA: TGTGCCAGCAGCTTAGATGAGGCGCGTGAGCAGTTCTTC
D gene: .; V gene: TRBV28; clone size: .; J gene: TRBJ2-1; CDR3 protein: CASGKDRLYNEQFF; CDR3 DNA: TGTGCCAGCGGCAAAGACAGACTGTACAATGAGCAGTTCTTC
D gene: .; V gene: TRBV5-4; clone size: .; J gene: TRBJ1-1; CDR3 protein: CASSLARKNTEAFF; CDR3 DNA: TGTGCCAGCAGCTTGGCCAGGAAGAACACTGAAGCTTTCTTT
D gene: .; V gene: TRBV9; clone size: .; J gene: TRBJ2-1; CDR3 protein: CASSLTSSYNEQFF; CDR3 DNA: TGTGCCAGCAGCTTGACTAGCTCCTACAATGAGCAGTTCTTC
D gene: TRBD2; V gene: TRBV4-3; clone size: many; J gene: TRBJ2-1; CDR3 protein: CASSQDRWGGSSYNEQFF; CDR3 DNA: TGCGCCAGCAGCCAAGATCGGTGGGGCGGGAGCTCCTACAATGAGCAGTTCTTC
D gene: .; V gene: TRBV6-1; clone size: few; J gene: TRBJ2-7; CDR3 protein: CASSDIPGQKPQGEQYF; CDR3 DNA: TGTGCCAGCAGTGATATCCCGGGACAAAAGCCTCAAGGGGAGCAGTACTTC
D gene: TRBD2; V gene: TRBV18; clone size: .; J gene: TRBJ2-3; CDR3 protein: CASSRQGGDTQYF; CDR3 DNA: TGTGCCAGCTCCCGTCAGGGAGGGGATACGCAGTATTTT
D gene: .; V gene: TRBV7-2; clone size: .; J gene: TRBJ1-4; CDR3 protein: CASSFQGLTNEKLFF; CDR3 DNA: TGTGCCAGCAGCTTCCAGGGGCTCACTAATGAAAAACTGTTTTTT
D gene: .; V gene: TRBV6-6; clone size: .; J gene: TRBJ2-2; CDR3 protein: CASRIQGRPGELFF; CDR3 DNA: TGTGCCAGCAGGATTCAGGGTCGCCCAGGGGAGCTGTTTTTT
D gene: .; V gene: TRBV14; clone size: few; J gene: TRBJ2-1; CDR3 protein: CASSQRLAHEQFF; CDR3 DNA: TGTGCCAGCAGCCAACGCCTAGCGCATGAGCAGTTCTTC
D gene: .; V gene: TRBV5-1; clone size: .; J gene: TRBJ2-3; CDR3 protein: CASSPGVASRTDTQYF; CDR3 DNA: TGCGCCAGCAGCCCCGGGGTAGCGTCTCGCACAGATACGCAGTATTTT
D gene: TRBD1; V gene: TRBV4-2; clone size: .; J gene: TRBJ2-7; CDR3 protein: CASSQGTGGGYEQYF; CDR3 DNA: TGTGCCAGCAGCCAAGGAACAGGGGGCGGCTACGAGCAGTACTTC
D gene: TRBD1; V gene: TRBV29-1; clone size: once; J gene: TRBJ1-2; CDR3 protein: CSVVALIGGAYGYTF; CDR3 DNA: TGCAGCGTTGTGGCTTTAATAGGGGGCGCCTATGGCTACACCTTC
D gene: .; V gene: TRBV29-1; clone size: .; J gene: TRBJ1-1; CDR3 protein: CSVEDGHGTEAFF; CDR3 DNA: TGCAGCGTTGAAGATGGGCACGGCACTGAAGCTTTCTTT
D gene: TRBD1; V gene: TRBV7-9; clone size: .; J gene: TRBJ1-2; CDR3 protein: CASSLGQTNYGYTF; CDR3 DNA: TGTGCCAGCAGCCTGGGACAGACTAACTATGGCTACACCTTC
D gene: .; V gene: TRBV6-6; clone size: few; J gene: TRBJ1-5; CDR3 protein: CASSPSNQPQHF; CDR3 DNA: TGTGCCAGCAGTCCGTCCAATCAGCCCCAGCATTTT
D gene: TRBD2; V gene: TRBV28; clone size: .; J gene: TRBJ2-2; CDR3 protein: CASRPGLGGTGELFF; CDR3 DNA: TGTGCCAGCAGGCCTGGACTAGGAGGCACCGGGGAGCTGTTTTTT
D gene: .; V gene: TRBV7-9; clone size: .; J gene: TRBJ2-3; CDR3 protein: CASSPVRDSGTDTQYF; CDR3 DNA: TGTGCCAGCAGCCCCGTCCGGGACTCAGGTACAGATACGCAGTATTTT
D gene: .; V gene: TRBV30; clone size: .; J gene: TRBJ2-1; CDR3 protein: CAWTTQWGRGVNEQFF; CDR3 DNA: TGTGCCTGGACCACCCAGTGGGGCAGGGGGGTAAATGAGCAGTTCTTC
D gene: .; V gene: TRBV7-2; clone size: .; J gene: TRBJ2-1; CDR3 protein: CASSIYNEQFF; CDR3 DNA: TGTGCCAGCAGCATATACAATGAGCAGTTCTTC
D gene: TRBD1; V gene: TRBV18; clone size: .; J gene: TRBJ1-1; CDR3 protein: CASSLRTGMNTEAFF; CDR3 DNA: TGTGCCAGCTCACTCCGGACAGGAATGAACACTGAAGCTTTCTTT
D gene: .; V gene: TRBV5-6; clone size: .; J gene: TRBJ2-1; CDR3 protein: CASSLALAINEQFF; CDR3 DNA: TGTGCCAGCAGCTTGGCCTTAGCTATCAATGAGCAGTTCTTC
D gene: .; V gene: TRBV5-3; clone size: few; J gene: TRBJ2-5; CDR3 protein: CARSFKRKTQETQYF; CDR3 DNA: TGTGCCAGAAGCTTCAAGCGAAAAACCCAAGAGACCCAGTACTTC
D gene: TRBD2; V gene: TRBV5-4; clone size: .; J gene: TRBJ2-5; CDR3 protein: CASSFTGGREETQYF; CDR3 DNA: TGTGCCAGCAGCTTCACTGGCGGGAGAGAAGAGACCCAGTACTTC
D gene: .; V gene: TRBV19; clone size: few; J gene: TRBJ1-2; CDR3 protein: CASNPSRTLANYGYTF; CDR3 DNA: TGTGCCAGTAACCCCTCAAGGACATTAGCTAACTATGGCTACACCTTC
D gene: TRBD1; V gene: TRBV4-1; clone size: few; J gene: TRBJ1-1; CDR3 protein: CASSQMTGSQEAFF; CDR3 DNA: TGCGCCAGCAGCCAAATGACAGGGAGTCAGGAGGCTTTCTTT
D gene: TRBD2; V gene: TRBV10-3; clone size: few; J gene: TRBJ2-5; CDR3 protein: CAISDSGLVQETQYF; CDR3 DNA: TGTGCCATCAGTGATTCCGGACTAGTCCAAGAGACCCAGTACTTC
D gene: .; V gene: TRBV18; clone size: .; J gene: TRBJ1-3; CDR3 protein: CASSPGLPSSGNTIYF; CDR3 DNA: TGTGCCAGCTCACCGGGACTCCCGAGCTCTGGAAACACCATATATTTT
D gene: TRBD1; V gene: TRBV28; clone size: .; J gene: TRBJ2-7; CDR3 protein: CASSAPGLRGQGFYEQYF; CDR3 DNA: TGTGCCAGCAGTGCACCGGGACTCAGGGGGCAGGGGTTCTACGAGCAGTACTTC
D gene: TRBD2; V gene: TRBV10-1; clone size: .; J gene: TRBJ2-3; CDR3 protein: CASSDGGTDTQYF; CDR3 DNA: TGCGCCAGCAGTGACGGGGGGACAGATACGCAGTATTTT